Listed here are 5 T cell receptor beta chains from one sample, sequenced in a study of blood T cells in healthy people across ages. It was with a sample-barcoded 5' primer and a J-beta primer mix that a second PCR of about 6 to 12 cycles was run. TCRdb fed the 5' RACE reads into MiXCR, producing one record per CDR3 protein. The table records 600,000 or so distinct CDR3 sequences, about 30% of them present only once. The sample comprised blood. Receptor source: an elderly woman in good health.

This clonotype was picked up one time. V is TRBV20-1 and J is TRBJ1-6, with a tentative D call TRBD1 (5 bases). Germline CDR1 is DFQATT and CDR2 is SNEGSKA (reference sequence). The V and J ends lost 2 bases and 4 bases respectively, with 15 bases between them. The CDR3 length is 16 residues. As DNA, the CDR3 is TGCAGTGCTAGACCCCCGGGGGTGCCGTATAATTCACCCCTCCACTTT. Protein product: CSARPPGVPYNSPLHF.

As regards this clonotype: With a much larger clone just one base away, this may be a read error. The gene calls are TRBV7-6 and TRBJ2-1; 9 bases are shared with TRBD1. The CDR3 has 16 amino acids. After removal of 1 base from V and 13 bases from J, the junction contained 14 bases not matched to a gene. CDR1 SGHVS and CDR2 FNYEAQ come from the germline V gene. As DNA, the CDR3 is TGTGCCAGCAGCTTAGAGGGAGGTAGGACAGGGGCGCTTCAGTTCTTC. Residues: CASSLEGGRTGALQFF.

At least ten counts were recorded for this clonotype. CDR3 nucleotide sequence: TGTGCCAGCAGCCACACTTGGAACTATGGCTACACCTTC. Translating it yields CASSHTWNYGYTF. This rearrangement joins TRBV6-5 to TRBJ1-2; no clear D. V lost 6 bases and J lost 2, with 10 bases in between. The CDR3 is 13 residues long. CDR1 and CDR2 from the germline V gene are MNHEY and SVGAGI.

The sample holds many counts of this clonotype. CDR3 sequence: CSARERLYNEQFF. Here the CDR3 DNA reads TGCAGTGCTAGGGAGCGCCTCTACAATGAGCAGTTCTTC. This rearrangement joins TRBV20-1 to TRBJ2-1; no clear D. V was shortened by 3 bases and J by 3 bases, with 9 bases between the two germline ends. Per the germline V gene, CDR1 is DFQATT and CDR2 is SNEGSKA (reference sequence). This CDR3 region has 13 residues.

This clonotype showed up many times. The CDR3 reads CASSLGGTNEQFF. The CDR3 region has the DNA TGCGCCAGCAGCTTGGGTGGGACAAATGAGCAGTTCTTC. The gene calls are TRBV5-1 and TRBJ2-1; D might be TRBD1 (6 bases). Trimming took 0 bases from V and 7 from J, leaving 8 bases between them. Germline-derived CDR1 and CDR2 are SGHRS and YFSETQ. The CDR3 contains 13 residues. Combining the CDR3 with reference TRBV5-1 and TRBJ2-1 gives the whole variable domain KAGVTQTPRYLIKTRGQQVTLSCSPISGHRSVSWYQQTPGQGLQFLFEYFSETQRNKGNFPGRFSGRQFSNSRSEMNVSTLELGDSALYLCASSLGGTNEQFFGPGTRLTVL.